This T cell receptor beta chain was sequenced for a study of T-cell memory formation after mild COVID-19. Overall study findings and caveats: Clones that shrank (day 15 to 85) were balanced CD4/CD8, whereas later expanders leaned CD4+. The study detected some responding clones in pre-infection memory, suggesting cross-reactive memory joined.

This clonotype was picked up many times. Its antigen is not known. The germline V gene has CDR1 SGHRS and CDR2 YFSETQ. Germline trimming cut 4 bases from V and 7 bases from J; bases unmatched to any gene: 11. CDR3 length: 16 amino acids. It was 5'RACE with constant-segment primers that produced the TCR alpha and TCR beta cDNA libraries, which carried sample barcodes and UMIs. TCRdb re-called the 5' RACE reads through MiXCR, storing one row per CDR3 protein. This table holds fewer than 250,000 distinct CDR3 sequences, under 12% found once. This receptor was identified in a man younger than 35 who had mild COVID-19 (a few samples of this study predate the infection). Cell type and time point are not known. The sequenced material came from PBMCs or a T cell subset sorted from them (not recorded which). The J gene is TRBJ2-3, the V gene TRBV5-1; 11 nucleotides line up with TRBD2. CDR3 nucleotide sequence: TGCGCCAGCAGCGAGACACTGACTAGCGGGGAGCATACGCAGTATTTT. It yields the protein CASSETLTSGEHTQYF.